Below are 5 T cell receptor beta chains sequenced from a single sample in a study of blood T cell repertoires in COVID-19. The method was immunoSEQ multiplex PCR; TCRdb's version includes in-frame clones alone and lacks a portion of them. The sample includes 100,000 to 120,000 clones, roughly 84% of them seen just once. Material: peripheral blood. Source of these receptors: a woman aged 65 to 85 who had recovered from COVID-19.

The genes are TRBV5-4 and TRBJ1-2; 7 bases agree with TRBD1. The trim removed 2 bases at V and 8 bases at J, leaving 6 bases unmatched. The V gene's germline CDR1 is SGHNT and CDR2 YYREEE (reference sequence). CDR3 length equals 13 residues. CDR3 amino acids: CASSFRQGGGYTF. CDR3 sequence (DNA): TGTGCCAGCAGCTTCCGACAGGGTGGCGGCTACACCTTC.

V usage is TRBV5-8 and J usage is TRBJ1-1, with D perhaps matching TRBD1 (5 bases). Germline lookup yields CDR1 SGHTS and CDR2 YDEGEE. This CDR3 has 15 amino acids. Deletions cut 0 bases from V and 1 base from J, with 10 bases between. The CDR3 loop reads CASSLGGLTNTEAFF. The CDR3, as DNA: TGTGCCAGCAGCTTGGGGGGACTGACGAACACTGAAGCTTTCTTT.

In this sample, this clone is medium-sized. CDR3 in amino acids: CASSLPTQGPDTGELFF. The CDR3 region has the DNA TGTGCCAGCAGTTTACCGACACAGGGGCCTGACACCGGGGAGCTGTTTTTT. The chain uses TRBV27 and TRBJ2-2; 7 bases align to TRBD1. The V gene end was trimmed by 2 bases and the J gene end by 3 bases; junction bases not matched to a gene: 9. CDR3 length: 17 residues. Germline CDR1 is MNHEY and CDR2 is SMNVEV (reference sequence).

The CDR3 here is CASTPKGQGTGNTIYF. The CDR3 bases are TGTGCCAGTACCCCGAAGGGACAGGGTACTGGAAACACCATATATTTT. The chain combines TRBV19 with TRBJ1-3, with 9 bases that match TRBD1. V lost 7 bases and J lost 2; bases outside the gene matches: 9. The CDR3 has 16 residues. Germline-derived CDR1 and CDR2 are LNHDA and SQIVND (reference sequence).

The chain uses TRBV10-3 and TRBJ2-1, with D hard to call. CDR1 is ENHRY, CDR2 SYGVKD, per germline. Trimming took off 4 bases at V and 0 bases at J, with 10 bases between the two ends. The CDR3 consists of 15 residues. CDR3 amino acids: CAISVQSSSYNEQFF. The CDR3 DNA follows: TGTGCCATCAGTGTACAGTCAAGCTCCTACAATGAGCAGTTCTTC.